This entry is about one TCR beta chain. Its antigen is not known. The entry originates in a study of shared clonotypes between healthy human individuals. The wider study: Participating donors consisted of two women and a few men aged 18 to 49.

Trimming left V 4 bases short and J 4 bases short, with 17 bases between. Looked up from germline, CDR1 is SGHRS and CDR2 is YFSETQ. The CDR3 is made up of 16 amino acids. Here immunoSEQ multiplex PCR was the method, and the copy in TCRdb shows in-frame clones only, minus some. In the table there are roughly 2,300,000 clones, around 90% of which are singletons. Findings and caveats of the study: Rarefaction gave evidence that sorted-subset sequencing remained incomplete despite large depth. Clonotype sharing among donors was thought likely to change with sequencing depth. In contrast to clonotypes shared by all four donors, non-shared clonotypes had lower generation probabilities.

This TCR was sampled from a man between 18 and 29 years old in good health. Some clones in this sample may be carry-over from other donors' samples. The gene calls are TRBV5-1 and TRBJ2-2; weak D call: TRBD1 (5 bases). Sequenced: naive CD4+ T cells from PBMCs. Subset meaning: CD45RA+ positively selected. CDR3 residues: CASSKRQTVGTGELFF. The CDR3 DNA reads as TGCGCCAGCAGCAAACGACAGACCGTCGGCACCGGGGAGCTGTTTTTT.